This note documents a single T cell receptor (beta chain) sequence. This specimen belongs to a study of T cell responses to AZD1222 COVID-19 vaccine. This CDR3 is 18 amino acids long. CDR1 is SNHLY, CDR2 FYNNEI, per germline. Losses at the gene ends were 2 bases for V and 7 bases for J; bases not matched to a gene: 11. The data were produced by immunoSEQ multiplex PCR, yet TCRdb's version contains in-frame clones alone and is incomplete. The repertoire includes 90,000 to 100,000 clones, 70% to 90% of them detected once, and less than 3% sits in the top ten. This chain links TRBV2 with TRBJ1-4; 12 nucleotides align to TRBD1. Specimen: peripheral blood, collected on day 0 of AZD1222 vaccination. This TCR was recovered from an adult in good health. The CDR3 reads CASSERGTGGVKSEKLFF. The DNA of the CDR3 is TGTGCCAGCAGTGAAAGGGGGACAGGGGGCGTAAAGAGTGAAAAACTGTTTTTT.